The 31 T cell receptor beta chains below come from one sample, sequenced in a study of blood T cells in healthy people across ages. Next came a second PCR, run for roughly 6 to 11 cycles, which used a sample-barcoded 5' primer along with a J-beta primer mix. From the 5' RACE reads, TCRdb called clonotypes with MiXCR, one entry per CDR3 protein. The sample has fewer than 1.5 million distinct CDR3 sequences; about 40% are singletons. Material for sequencing was blood. All receptors come from a woman between 18 and 29 years old in good health.

This clonotype has just a few counts. V gene TRBV18 combines with J gene TRBJ2-1; the D is unclear. The V gene's germline CDR1 is KGHSH and CDR2 LQKENI. The CDR3 contains 13 residues. Deletions cut 0 bases from V and 9 bases from J, with 9 bases between. The CDR3 DNA reads TGTGCCAGCTCACCACCAGGAGATGGTGAGCAGTTCTTC. It specifies CASSPPGDGEQFF.

The chain links TRBV28 to TRBJ2-5, with D possibly TRBD2 on 5 matching bases. This CDR3 region has 13 residues. Per germline, CDR1 MDHEN and CDR2 SYDVKM. Trimming pared 7 bases from V and 1 base from J, leaving 10 bases between. This CDR3 reads CASMEEGQETQYF. CDR3 DNA sequence: TGTGCCAGCATGGAGGAAGGCCAAGAGACCCAGTACTTC. Variable domain in full (rest from reference TRBV28 and TRBJ2-5): DVKVTQSSRYLVKRTGEKVFLECVQDMDHENMFWYRQDPGLGLRLIYFSYDVKMKEKGDIPEGYSVSREKKERFSLILESASTNQTSMYLCASMEEGQETQYFGPGTRLLVL.

This clonotype was recorded once. This chain links TRBV24-1 with TRBJ2-1, with a tentative D call TRBD2 (6 bases). The germline gives CDR1 KGHDR, CDR2 SFDVKD. V was cut by 5 bases and J by 8 bases, with 6 bases left in between. The CDR3 totals 11 residues. As DNA, the CDR3 is TGTGCCACCAGTGGGGGGGATGAGCAGTTCTTC. This sequence encodes CATSGGDEQFF.

Of note for this clonotype: Its ends do not fully match the called genes, so a read error is possible. The chain combines TRBV7-3 with TRBJ2-3; D is unclear. Germline V CDR1 and CDR2: SGHTA, FQGTGA. The CDR3 contains 16 residues. The CDR3: CASSLSPATGTDTKYF. The CDR3 DNA is TGTGCCAGCAGCTTATCCCCGGCGACGGGTACAGATACGAAGTATTTT.

The chain recombines TRBV28 with TRBJ1-2; D call uncertain. Trimming left V 3 bases short and J 0 bases short, with 11 bases between. Germline loops: CDR1 MDHEN, CDR2 SYDVKM. The CDR3 length is 15 residues. DNA of the CDR3: TGTGCCAGCAGTTTCCCTGCTTTAGCTAACTATGGCTACACCTTC. Its translation is CASSFPALANYGYTF.

This clonotype was detected only a few times. This sequence joins TRBV9 and TRBJ2-1, with 8 bases fitting TRBD2. Germline V lookup: CDR1 SGDLS, CDR2 YYNGEE. V shed 5 bases, J shed 4 bases, and the junction held 5 bases outside the gene matches. This CDR3 is built from 14 residues. The CDR3 DNA reads as TGTGCCAGCAGTAAGACTAGCGCGTACAATGAGCAGTTCTTC. Residues: CASSKTSAYNEQFF.

The V gene is TRBV29-1, the J gene TRBJ2-1; D ambiguous. Deletions cut 0 bases from V and 9 bases from J, with 21 bases between. This CDR3 is 16 amino acids long. Germline V gene sequence: CDR1 SQVTM, CDR2 ANQGSEA. The CDR3 protein is CSVEDKTTMVHSEQFF. CDR3 DNA sequence: TGCAGCGTTGAAGATAAGACGACAATGGTGCACAGTGAGCAGTTCTTC.

V and J are TRBV6-2 or TRBV6-3 and TRBJ1-2; TRBD1 matches 10 bases. The CDR3 length is 18 residues. The V gene's germline CDR1 is MNHEY and CDR2 SVGEGT. With 7 bases clipped from V and 0 bases from J, the junction kept 14 bases outside the gene matches. CDR3 region: CASTEIRDRGRPNYGYTF. CDR3 bases: TGTGCCAGCACCGAAATCCGGGACAGGGGTCGCCCTAACTATGGCTACACCTTC.

V usage is TRBV7-9 and J usage is TRBJ2-5; D is unresolved. Near its end, the DNA agrees better with TRBJ2-7, so the J call may be wrong. Looked up from germline, CDR1 is SEHNR and CDR2 is FQNEAQ (reference sequence). This CDR3 has 13 residues. CDR3 loop: CASSPLSGVEQYF. Written as DNA, the CDR3 is TGTGCCAGCAGCCCACTTAGTGGGGTCGAGCAGTACTTC.

In its sample, this clonotype was seen a few times. The DNA of the CDR3 is TGTGCCAGCCAAGCCCTACGACAGCAGATAGCCAAAAACATTCAGTACTTC. Residues: CASQALRQQIAKNIQYF. The chain recombines TRBV7-9 with TRBJ2-4, with D perhaps matching TRBD1 (5 bases). Germline CDR1 reads SEHNR; CDR2 reads FQNEAQ (reference sequence). Trimming took 8 bases from V and 0 from J, leaving 20 bases between them. This CDR3 is built from 17 residues.

The chain combines TRBV20-1 with TRBJ2-4, with 9 bases that match TRBD2. The junction had 18 bases not matched to a gene; V was cut back by 0 bases and J by 0 bases. Germline V lookup: CDR1 DFQATT, CDR2 SNEGSKA (reference sequence). CDR3 length: 21 residues. CDR3 DNA sequence: TGCAGTGCTAGAGATCTCCAGGGTCTAGCGGGGAATAAGTTAGCCAAAAACATTCAGTACTTC. Translated: CSARDLQGLAGNKLAKNIQYF.

With respect to this clonotype: A much larger clonotype is one base distant, so this may be a read error. This chain joins TRBV7-2 and TRBJ2-7; 8 nucleotides agree with TRBD2. CDR3 length: 14 residues. Trimming took 9 bases from V and 3 from J; bases not matched to a gene: 10. Germline V CDR1 and CDR2: SGHTA, FQGNSA. CDR3 region: CARSRGLANYEQYF. In DNA form, the CDR3 reads TGTGCCAGGAGCCGAGGACTAGCTAACTACGAGCAGTACTTC.

The chain links TRBV4-2 to TRBJ2-1; 8 bases are shared with TRBD1. The CDR3 is 17 amino acids. Germline V gene lookup returns CDR1 LGHNA and CDR2 YNFKEQ. J gave up 8 bases and V 5 bases, and 17 bases lay outside the gene matches. The CDR3 protein is CASSSAGTGTQGYEQFF. The DNA of the CDR3 is TGTGCCAGCAGCTCAGCCGGGACAGGAACTCAGGGGTATGAGCAGTTCTTC.

This rearrangement joins TRBV18 to TRBJ2-1; D might be TRBD2 (6 bases). V lost 4 bases and J lost 5, with 12 bases in between. CDR3 length: 14 residues. Germline-derived CDR1 and CDR2 are KGHSH and LQKENI. Here the CDR3 reads CASSQRRGDNEQFF. The CDR3, as DNA: TGTGCCAGCTCACAAAGGAGGGGCGACAATGAGCAGTTCTTC. Full variable domain (missing parts from reference TRBV18 and TRBJ2-1): NAGVMQNPRHLVRRRGQEARLRCSPMKGHSHVYWYRQLPEEGLKFMVYLQKENIIDESGMPKERFSAEFPKEGPSILRIQQVVRGDSAAYFCASSQRRGDNEQFFGPGTRLTVL.

This clonotype came up once. The V call is TRBV6-5, the J call TRBJ2-3; 7 nucleotides align to TRBD2. V lost 8 bases, J lost 2 bases, and 7 bases stayed unmatched. In germline, CDR1 is MNHEY, CDR2 SVGAGI. The CDR3 spans 14 residues. The CDR3, as DNA: TGTGCCAGCCTTACTAGCGTCTACACAGATACGCAGTATTTT. It yields the protein CASLTSVYTDTQYF.

The CDR3 region is CASSRSGGVEDTQYF. The CDR3 DNA sequence: TGTGCCAGCAGCCGGAGCGGGGGGGTGGAAGATACGCAGTATTTT. The rearrangement joins TRBV6-6 to TRBJ2-3; 10 bases are shared with TRBD2. CDR3 length: 15 amino acids. Germline V lookup: CDR1 MNHNY, CDR2 SVGAGI (reference sequence). V was pared by 6 bases and J by 5 bases, with 8 bases of the junction left unmatched.

The table lists this clonotype with a count of one. The chain links TRBV12-3 or TRBV12-4 to TRBJ1-3, with no clear D. The CDR3 is 14 amino acids. Trimming stripped 4 bases from V and 0 bases from J, with 7 bases between. CDR3 region: CASSSYSSGNTIYF. The CDR3 DNA sequence: TGTGCCAGCAGTTCCTACAGCTCTGGAAACACCATATATTTT.

This clonotype was seen more than once but under ten times. The J gene is TRBJ2-3, the V gene TRBV6-1, with D perhaps assigned TRBD1 or TRBD2 (5 bases each). Germline lookup yields CDR1 MNHNS and CDR2 SASEGT. There are 12 residues in the CDR3. This chain's CDR3 is CATRDPRYTQYF. As DNA, the CDR3 is TGTGCTACTAGGGACCCTCGGTATACGCAGTATTTT.

This clonotype was detected a few times. The gene calls are TRBV5-1 and TRBJ1-2; D is undetermined. From germline, CDR1 is SGHRS and CDR2 YFSETQ. This CDR3 is built from 16 residues. The V end was cut by 0 bases, the J end by 0 bases, with 12 bases between. The CDR3 coding sequence is TGCGCCAGCAGCTTGGAGGGTCTATTCGCTAACTATGGCTACACCTTC. This gives the protein CASSLEGLFANYGYTF.

CDR3 sequence: CSARGSSGNTIYF. The CDR3 region has the DNA TGCAGTGCTAGGGGGAGCTCTGGAAACACCATATATTTT. V usage is TRBV20-1 and J usage is TRBJ1-3; D call uncertain. The germline V gene has CDR1 DFQATT and CDR2 SNEGSKA (reference sequence). The CDR3 totals 13 residues. The germline V and J ends were trimmed by 3 bases and 0 bases, with 6 bases remaining between them.

This chain connects TRBV7-9 to TRBJ1-1; 9 bases are a match to TRBD1. This CDR3 is built from 16 residues. The germline CDR1 and CDR2 sequences are SEHNR and FQNEAQ (reference sequence). Unmatched junction bases numbered 8, after V lost 1 base and J lost 5 bases. The CDR3 loop is CASSLETGGEGTEAFF. CDR3 DNA: TGTGCCAGCAGCTTAGAAACAGGGGGCGAAGGAACTGAAGCTTTCTTT.

This clonotype was found a few times. The chain has TRBV5-1 and TRBJ2-3, with TRBD2 as a possible D gene (5 bases). Looked up from germline, CDR1 is SGHRS and CDR2 is YFSETQ. V was pared by 2 bases and J by 4 bases, with 8 bases between. CDR3 size: 13 residues. This chain's CDR3 is CASSFRGADTQYF. Here the CDR3 DNA reads TGCGCCAGCAGCTTCCGGGGAGCAGATACGCAGTATTTT.

V and J are TRBV4-1 and TRBJ2-1; D is undetermined. V was cut by 0 bases and J by 1 base, with 16 bases left in between. This CDR3 region has 18 residues. Germline CDR1 reads MGHRA; CDR2 reads YSYEKL. CDR3 region: CASSQDEDQRTSYNEQFF. The CDR3 DNA reads TGCGCCAGCAGCCAAGACGAGGACCAGCGAACTTCCTACAATGAGCAGTTCTTC.

The DNA for the CDR3 is TGTGCCAGCAGAACTGGCCGGCTAGCAATAGATACGCAGTATTTT. Translation: CASRTGRLAIDTQYF. The V call is TRBV2, the J call TRBJ2-3, with D possibly TRBD2 on 5 matching bases. Germline loops: CDR1 SNHLY, CDR2 FYNNEI. V shed 6 bases and J shed 5 bases, with 18 bases lying between them. This CDR3 is 15 amino acids long.

The genes are TRBV5-4 and TRBJ2-1; 7 bases map to TRBD2. The V gene end was trimmed by 3 bases and the J gene end by 12 bases; junction bases not matched to a gene: 3. CDR1 is SGHNT, CDR2 YYREEE, per germline (reference sequence). The CDR3 contains 11 residues. The CDR3 reads CASSSGGGQFF. CDR3 DNA sequence: TGTGCCAGCAGCTCGGGCGGGGGGCAGTTCTTC.

This clonotype has just a few counts. The chain employs TRBV9 and TRBJ2-2; 7 positions agree with TRBD1. CDR1 is SGDLS, CDR2 YYNGEE, per germline. The CDR3 extends over 14 amino acids. Trimming removed 4 bases from V and 4 bases from J; junction bases left unmatched: 4. The CDR3 DNA reads as TGTGCCAGCAGCCCTGGGACAGCCACCGGGGAGCTGTTTTTT. This sequence encodes CASSPGTATGELFF.

In the case of this clonotype: At one end, the junction sequence differs from germline, possibly due to a read error. This chain uses TRBV20-1 with TRBJ2-7, with a possible D match to TRBD2 (6 bases). The germline gives CDR1 DFQATT, CDR2 SNEGSKA (reference sequence). The CDR3 covers 13 residues. CDR3 region: CRASSGSSYEQYF. The CDR3 nucleotides are TGCAGAGCTAGTAGCGGATCCTCCTACGAGCAGTACTTC.

The chain employs TRBV5-1 and TRBJ2-5; 8 bases are shared with TRBD2. Judging by the DNA end, TRBJ2-1 fits better; the J call may be wrong. The CDR3 consists of 14 residues. Germline CDR1 reads SGHRS; CDR2 reads YFSETQ. DNA of the CDR3: TGCGCCAGCAGCTATTCCGGGGGGGACAATGAGCAGTTCTTC. Amino acid sequence: CASSYSGGDNEQFF.

The V and J genes are TRBV20-1 and TRBJ1-2, with D perhaps matching TRBD1 (5 bases). Trimming took off 3 bases at V and 4 bases at J, with 9 bases between the two ends. This CDR3 region has 12 residues. Germline CDR1 is DFQATT and CDR2 is SNEGSKA (reference sequence). As DNA, the CDR3 is TGCAGTGCTAGCGACAGCCTCTATGGCTACACCTTC. It encodes CSASDSLYGYTF.

This chain connects TRBV25-1 to TRBJ1-2; a possible D gene is TRBD1 (6 bases). This CDR3 is built from 14 residues. Germline CDR1 and CDR2: MGHDK and SYGVNS. The V gene lost 3 bases and the J gene lost 10 bases, with 18 bases spanning the gap. CDR3 sequence reads: CASSDGGPRGDYTF. In DNA, the CDR3 is TGTGCCAGCAGTGACGGGGGGCCCAGAGGAGACTACACCTTC.

The V gene is TRBV28, the J gene TRBJ2-2, with unresolved D. The CDR3 has 16 residues. The germline V and J ends were trimmed by 1 base and 2 bases, with 11 bases remaining between them. The germline gives CDR1 MDHEN, CDR2 SYDVKM. The DNA of the CDR3 is TGTGCCAGCAGTTTATATTTCGGCGGTAACACCGGGGAGCTGTTTTTT. This translates into CASSLYFGGNTGELFF.